This T cell receptor (beta chain) was retrieved from a study of blood T cell repertoires in COVID-19. Study in general: The study drew acute and convalescent COVID-19 samples from the United States, Italy and Spain. T cells, B-cell-depleted T cells, or PBMCs supplied cDNA or gDNA.

V lost 3 bases and J lost 10, with 12 bases in between. The CDR3 spans 12 residues. Germline V lookup: CDR1 KGHSH, CDR2 LQKENI. Methods used by the authors: Scientists estimated how many nucleated cells there were by amplifying reference gene primers. Method: immunoSEQ multiplex PCR; TCRdb's copy keeps in-frame clones and lacks some. The DNA was the basis for D and trimming; V, J and clone size are from that table. The sample records 240,000 or so clones, about 88% being singletons. Sequencing was done on a sample of peripheral blood. This TCR came from a woman in her 70s with active or convalescent COVID-19. The chain is built from TRBV18 and TRBJ1-1, with a weak D call TRBD1 (6 bases). CDR3 sequence (DNA): TGTGCCAGCTCACCTACAGGGATTGGAGCTTTCTTT. It codes for CASSPTGIGAFF.